The 31 T cell receptor beta chains presented below share a single source sample, sequenced in a study of OX40 agonist ivuxolimab in advanced cancers. Profiled with immunoSEQ multiplex PCR; TCRdb holds only in-frame clones, not every one. The sample comprises approximately 58,000 clones, about 86% of which are singletons, and 2% to 2.5% rests with the top ten. Sequencing was performed on CD4+ or CD8+ T cells sorted from blood, taken in a trial of the OX40 agonist ivuxolimab. The receptors stem from an adult with an advanced solid tumor such as melanoma, head and neck, liver or kidney cancer.

Here the CDR3 reads CASSFMGHGELFF. As DNA, the CDR3 is TGTGCCAGCAGTTTTATGGGCCACGGGGAGCTGTTTTTT. The chain links TRBV27 to TRBJ2-2; the D is unclear. The germline V and J ends were trimmed by 3 bases and 7 bases, with 9 bases remaining between them. CDR1 MNHEY and CDR2 SMNVEV come from the germline V gene (reference sequence). The CDR3 has 13 residues.

The chain has TRBV7-3 and TRBJ2-7, with D possibly matching TRBD1 (6 bases). The germline V gene has CDR1 SGHTA and CDR2 FQGTGA. The length of the CDR3 is 13 residues. With 5 bases removed from V and 4 bases from J, the gap between germline ends came to 12 bases. CDR3 coding DNA: TGTGCCAGCAGCACAATAGGGGGTTACGAGCAGTACTTC. Translating gives CASSTIGGYEQYF.

The chain recombines TRBV27 with TRBJ2-7, with D possibly matching TRBD1 (6 bases). The CDR3 covers 15 residues. Per the germline V gene, CDR1 is MNHEY and CDR2 is SMNVEV (reference sequence). V gave up 0 bases and J gave up 0 bases, with 9 bases separating them. DNA of the CDR3: TGTGCCAGCAGTTTATCAGGACAGAGCTCCTACGAGCAGTACTTC. It encodes CASSLSGQSSYEQYF.

In regard to this clone: At one of its ends the junction is not consistent with the germline gene, which may arise from a read error. The V gene is TRBV7-7, the J gene TRBJ2-1; D possibly corresponds to TRBD2 (6 bases). CDR3 length: 13 amino acids. Looked up from germline, CDR1 is SSHAT and CDR2 is FNYEAQ (reference sequence). The CDR3 DNA follows: TGTGCTAGCAGCCGGGGGTCCTACAATGAGCAGTTCTTC. It codes for CASSRGSYNEQFF.

The V gene is TRBV6-5, the J gene TRBJ2-1; 7 bases fit TRBD2. CDR1 MNHEY and CDR2 SVGAGI come from the germline V gene. Losses at the gene ends were 7 bases for V and 7 bases for J; bases not matched to a gene: 4. The CDR3 length is 12 residues. CDR3 residues: CASIGRENEQFF. DNA for the CDR3: TGTGCCAGCATTGGGCGGGAGAATGAGCAGTTCTTC.

J is TRBJ2-7 and V is TRBV4-1; TRBD1 might be the D (5 bases). The CDR3 is made up of 14 amino acids. Between the trimmed V and J ends, which lost 4 bases and 1 base, there was a span of 11 bases. CDR1 MGHRA and CDR2 YSYEKL come from the germline V gene. The CDR3 sequence is CASSPWTRSYEQYF. The CDR3 nucleotides read TGCGCCAGCAGCCCCTGGACAAGATCCTACGAGCAGTACTTC.

The rearrangement uses TRBV25-1 and TRBJ2-2; TRBD1 is a possible D gene (5 bases). Trimming pared 4 bases from V and 4 bases from J, leaving 10 bases between. The germline V gene has CDR1 MGHDK and CDR2 SYGVNS. The CDR3 runs 14 residues. CDR3 coding DNA: TGTGCCAGCAGTGGGCCAGGGCGCACCGGGGAGCTGTTTTTT. Amino acid sequence: CASSGPGRTGELFF.

J is TRBJ2-3 and V is TRBV27; TRBD1 agrees at 9 bases. Trimming cost V 3 bases and J 6 bases; bases outside gene matches: 13. This CDR3 comprises 17 residues. Germline V lookup: CDR1 MNHEY, CDR2 SMNVEV (reference sequence). The CDR3 DNA reads as TGTGCCAGCAGTTTCTGCGGGGGACAGGGTTTTTGCGATACGCAGTATTTT. Translation gives CASSFCGGQGFCDTQYF.

The V call is TRBV6-1, the J call TRBJ1-6; TRBD1 might be the D (6 bases). Trimming cost V 8 bases and J 7 bases, with 15 bases left between them. The CDR3 spans 14 residues. CDR1 MNHNS and CDR2 SASEGT come from the germline V gene. DNA for the CDR3: TGTGCCAGCTTCACACGACAGGCGAATTCACCCCTCCACTTT. Amino acids: CASFTRQANSPLHF.

J is TRBJ2-5 and V is TRBV7-9; TRBD2 matches at 15 bases. Germline-derived CDR1 and CDR2 are SEHNR and FQNEAQ (reference sequence). The V gene end was trimmed by 4 bases and the J gene end by 2 bases; junction bases not matched to a gene: 5. CDR3 length equals 17 residues. This chain's CDR3 is CASSSGLAGGFQETQYF. DNA of the CDR3: TGTGCCAGCAGCTCCGGACTAGCGGGGGGGTTTCAAGAGACCCAGTACTTC. The complete variable domain, with remaining parts taken from reference TRBV7-9 and TRBJ2-5, reads DTGVSQNPRHKITKRGQNVTFRCDPISEHNRLYWYRQTLGQGPEFLTYFQNEAQLEKSRLLSDRFSAERPKGSFSTLEIQRTEQGDSAMYLCASSSGLAGGFQETQYFGPGTRLLVL.

V gene TRBV7-8 combines with J gene TRBJ2-1, with 9 bases lining up with TRBD2. Unmatched junction bases numbered 12, after V lost 1 base and J lost 8 bases. Germline assignment: CDR1 SGHVS and CDR2 FQNEAQ. The CDR3 runs 17 residues. The CDR3 here is CASSLGGRGLAGDEQFF. DNA for the CDR3: TGTGCCAGCAGCTTAGGGGGCCGGGGACTAGCAGGCGATGAGCAGTTCTTC. Complete variable domain (other parts from reference TRBV7-8 and TRBJ2-1): GAGVSQSPRYKVAKRGQDVALRCDPISGHVSLFWYQQALGQGPEFLTYFQNEAQLDKSGLPSDRFFAERPEGSVSTLKIQRTQQEDSAVYLCASSLGGRGLAGDEQFFGPGTRLTVL.

This rearrangement joins TRBV27 to TRBJ2-1; perhaps TRBD1 as D (6 bases). V lost 2 bases, J lost 6 bases, and 11 bases lay in between. CDR1 and CDR2 from the germline V gene are MNHEY and SMNVEV (reference sequence). This CDR3 has 14 amino acids. The CDR3 DNA reads as TGTGCCAGCAGTTTAGAGGACAGTCGCAATGAGCAGTTCTTC. Its translation: CASSLEDSRNEQFF.

The sample holds one count of this clone. This chain connects TRBV27 to TRBJ2-1, with 12 positions matching TRBD2. The CDR3 spans 14 residues. The V gene's germline CDR1 is MNHEY and CDR2 SMNVEV (reference sequence). V was clipped by 5 bases and J by 7 bases; unmatched bases: 3. As DNA, the CDR3 is TGTGCCAGCAGTACTAGCGGGAGGTCAAATGAGCAGTTCTTC. Protein product: CASSTSGRSNEQFF.

This clone was detected a few times. This chain uses TRBV7-2 with TRBJ2-7, with D perhaps TRBD2 (5 bases). This CDR3 region has 15 residues. Germline CDR1 reads SGHTA; CDR2 reads FQGNSA. V was trimmed by 1 base and J by 5 bases, leaving 15 bases between them. The CDR3 loop reads CASSLVRLAAHEQYF. CDR3 bases: TGTGCCAGCAGCTTAGTTCGTCTAGCCGCCCACGAGCAGTACTTC. Full variable domain (remainder filled in from reference TRBV7-2 and TRBJ2-7): GAGVSQSPSNKVTEKGKDVELRCDPISGHTALYWYRQSLGQGLEFLIYFQGNSAPDKSGLPSDRFSAERTGGSVSTLTIQRTQQEDSAVYLCASSLVRLAAHEQYFGPGTRLTVT.

The CDR3 DNA follows: TGTGCCAGTAGTATGGTTCAAGGGGGATCCTACGAGCAGTACTTC. Protein: CASSMVQGGSYEQYF. This chain links TRBV19 with TRBJ2-7, with D possibly being TRBD1 (6 bases). V was pared by 3 bases and J by 1 base, with 13 bases between. The germline V gene has CDR1 LNHDA and CDR2 SQIVND (reference sequence). This CDR3 is built from 15 residues.

V and J are TRBV28 and TRBJ1-6; TRBD1 agrees at 10 bases. V dropped 3 bases and J dropped 9; count of bases not matched to a gene: 11. The germline CDR1 and CDR2 sequences are MDHEN and SYDVKM. The length of the CDR3 is 17 residues. For the CDR3, the DNA is TGTGCCAGCAGTTTTTGGGGGGGGGACAGGGGAGGTTCACCCCTCCACTTT. As protein: CASSFWGGDRGGSPLHF.

This chain connects TRBV27 to TRBJ2-7; D unclear. The CDR3 is 12 residues long. Trimming removed 3 bases at V and 6 bases at J, with 9 bases between. Germline V gene sequence: CDR1 MNHEY, CDR2 SMNVEV (reference sequence). The CDR3: CASSFLGREQYF. DNA for the CDR3: TGTGCCAGCAGTTTTCTGGGTCGCGAGCAGTACTTC.

This clone was seen just once. This chain links TRBV9 with TRBJ2-7; 12 bases map to TRBD2. The CDR3 spans 18 residues. The trim removed 0 bases at V and 4 bases at J, leaving 11 bases unmatched. CDR1 is SGDLS and CDR2 is YYNGEE in the germline V gene. For the CDR3, the DNA is TGTGCCAGCAGCGTAGGTCCTAGCGGGGGGGCTATGGTTTACGAGCAGTACTTC. Amino acid sequence: CASSVGPSGGAMVYEQYF.

Only one count was recorded for this clone. The rearrangement links TRBV27 to TRBJ2-3; maybe TRBD2 (6 bases). This CDR3 is built from 19 residues. The V and J ends lost 6 bases and 1 base respectively, with 26 bases between them. Per the germline V gene, CDR1 is MNHEY and CDR2 is SMNVEV (reference sequence). CDR3 sequence (DNA): TGTGCCAGCAGACCACATAGCGGAAGGAGGATTGGGGGCACAGATACGCAGTATTTT. It codes for CASRPHSGRRIGGTDTQYF.

V and J are TRBV2 and TRBJ1-4; unclear D gene. Germline-derived CDR1 and CDR2 are SNHLY and FYNNEI. Trimming took 6 bases from V and 4 from J, leaving 12 bases between them. CDR3 length: 14 residues. Here the CDR3 DNA reads TGTGCCAGCAGGCAGTCCGGAGATAATGAAAAACTGTTTTTT. Amino acid sequence: CASRQSGDNEKLFF.

The count of this clone is one. The CDR3 reads CASSIGGGTETQYF. The CDR3 DNA reads as TGTGCCAGTAGTATTGGCGGAGGGACGGAGACCCAGTACTTC. The rearrangement links TRBV19 to TRBJ2-5, with TRBD2 as a possible D gene (6 bases). Per germline, CDR1 LNHDA and CDR2 SQIVND (reference sequence). The V gene lost 3 bases and the J gene lost 5 bases, with 13 bases spanning the gap. The CDR3 loop spans 14 amino acids.

The chain uses TRBV29-1 and TRBJ2-7; TRBD1 aligns across 9 bases. The V gene's germline CDR1 is SQVTM and CDR2 ANQGSEA. The CDR3 sequence is 15 residues long. V lost 3 bases and J lost 4; bases outside the gene matches: 10. The CDR3 DNA reads TGCAGCGTTGAGGTTGGACAGGGGATGCGTTACGAGCAGTACTTC. Its protein product is CSVEVGQGMRYEQYF.

V usage is TRBV2 and J usage is TRBJ1-2, with D perhaps TRBD1 (5 bases). Trimming shortened V by 2 bases and J by 2 bases, and 15 bases separated the two germline ends. Germline V lookup: CDR1 SNHLY, CDR2 FYNNEI. This CDR3 spans 16 amino acids. The CDR3 DNA sequence: TGTGCCAGCAGTGAAACAAAGGGACGCACAAACTATGGCTACACCTTC. This codes for CASSETKGRTNYGYTF.

This clone was observed once. The gene calls are TRBV28 and TRBJ2-5, with D uncertain. The length of the CDR3 is 12 residues. Germline V gene lookup returns CDR1 MDHEN and CDR2 SYDVKM. V lost 6 bases to trimming and J lost 4 bases, with 9 bases between them. The CDR3 DNA sequence: TGTGCCAGCAGCAATAGTGGAGAGACCCAGTACTTC. Its translation: CASSNSGETQYF. Supplemented by reference TRBV28 and TRBJ2-5, the full variable domain reads DVKVTQSSRYLVKRTGEKVFLECVQDMDHENMFWYRQDPGLGLRLIYFSYDVKMKEKGDIPEGYSVSREKKERFSLILESASTNQTSMYLCASSNSGETQYFGPGTRLLVL.

This sequence joins TRBV5-4 and TRBJ2-1; D unresolved. Trimming took off 4 bases at V and 4 bases at J, with 15 bases between the two ends. The CDR3 has 15 amino acids. The germline CDR1 and CDR2 sequences are SGHNT and YYREEE (reference sequence). The CDR3 region is CASSRRLADYNEQFF. The CDR3, as DNA: TGTGCCAGCAGCCGTAGGTTGGCGGATTACAATGAGCAGTTCTTC.

A note on this clone: The junction and the germline gene differ at one end; a read error may be behind it. The rearrangement joins TRBV7-7 to TRBJ1-4; unclear D gene. The CDR3 extends over 13 amino acids. Germline lookup yields CDR1 SSHAT and CDR2 FNYEAQ (reference sequence). The CDR3 loop reads CASSLSPNEKLFF. CDR3 nucleotide sequence: TGTGCTAGCAGCTTATCCCCAAATGAAAAACTGTTTTTT.

This clone came up a few times. The chain recombines TRBV28 with TRBJ1-3; no clear D. Germline V gene lookup returns CDR1 MDHEN and CDR2 SYDVKM. V lost 4 bases to trimming and J lost 7 bases, with 17 bases between them. The CDR3 is made up of 15 amino acids. This chain's CDR3 is CASSSPIPGWNTIYF. DNA of the CDR3: TGTGCCAGCAGTTCGCCTATTCCGGGATGGAACACCATATATTTT.

V gene TRBV27 combines with J gene TRBJ2-3; TRBD2 matches at 9 bases. The CDR3 is 19 amino acids. Germline CDR1 reads MNHEY; CDR2 reads SMNVEV (reference sequence). V lost 1 base, J lost 0 bases, and 11 bases stayed unmatched. In DNA form, the CDR3 reads TGTGCCAGCAGTTTATTGGGGCTAGCGGGATTCCCTAGCACAGATACGCAGTATTTT. This encodes CASSLLGLAGFPSTDTQYF.

In this sample, this clone turned up a few times. This chain uses TRBV15 with TRBJ1-3, with D tentatively TRBD1 (5 bases). The V end lost 0 bases, the J end lost 16 bases, and 16 bases lay between the germline ends. In germline, CDR1 is LNHNV, CDR2 YYDKDF (reference sequence). This CDR3 is built from 13 residues. The CDR3 nucleotides are TGTGCCACCAGCAGAGATCGGGGAGGGGACTTGTATTTT. Its translation: CATSRDRGGDLYF.

As concerns this clone: At one end, the junction sequence differs from germline, possibly due to a read error. At the DNA level, this CDR3 is encoded by other sequences in the same sample as well. J is TRBJ1-2 and V is TRBV5-5, with D perhaps TRBD1 (5 bases). Germline CDR1 and CDR2: SGHKS and YYEKEE (reference sequence). The CDR3 consists of 13 residues. The CDR3, as DNA: TGTGCTAGCAGCTGGGGCAGAAACTATGGCTACACCTTC. Protein product: CASSWGRNYGYTF.

The chain carries TRBV5-4 and TRBJ1-6; D remains unclear. The CDR3 consists of 13 residues. V was trimmed by 4 bases and J by 9 bases, leaving 11 bases between them. In germline, CDR1 is SGHNT, CDR2 YYREEE (reference sequence). CDR3 nucleotide sequence: TGTGCCAGCAGCCCCCCCGGCGGTTCACCCCTCCACTTT. It codes for CASSPPGGSPLHF.